This TCR beta chain was sequenced during a study of vaccination effects on CD4 cells after COVID-19. Across the whole study: After the second dose, samples were taken at median day 72.

As for this clone: Its matching antigen is unknown.

Ahead of sequencing, the ViraFEST assay grew antigen-specific CD4+ T cells using viral peptide pools. Isolating CD4+ T cells followed approximately 9 days of culture. Subjects were given two BNT162b2 or mRNA-1273 vaccine doses. Recipients of the vaccine had no prior SARS-CoV-2 infection and negative nucleocapsid antibodies. At days 3 and 7, half of the medium was exchanged for IL-2 medium. Some clones are missing from TCRdb's copy, which holds only in-frame ones; the method was immunoSEQ multiplex PCR. The table has 65,000 to 70,000 clones, about 80% seen once. Whole-study results and caveats: Infection-derived and vaccine-derived clones contracted markedly late after vaccination.

Germline V lookup: CDR1 SGHAT, CDR2 FQNNGV. Trimming pared 5 bases from V and 5 bases from J, leaving 15 bases between. The CDR3 sequence is 15 residues long. This receptor was taken from a human donor who received a COVID-19 vaccine. The rearrangement uses TRBV11-2 and TRBJ2-2; D possibly corresponds to TRBD2 (6 bases). This specimen consisted of CD4+ T cells from PBMCs cultured with HCoV-OC43 spike peptides, obtained after COVID-19 vaccination. The subset was: HCoV-OC43 spike overlapping peptide pool stimulation. Here the CDR3 reads CASSQAFGRTGELFF. CDR3 in DNA: TGTGCCAGCAGCCAGGCATTTGGGAGGACCGGGGAGCTGTTTTTT.